This T cell receptor (beta chain) emerged from a study of cytotoxic CD8 clonotypes in ibrutinib-treated CLL. Across the study: A mean of around 270,000 productive templates and over 75,000 productive rearrangements was obtained per sample.

Notes on the study in general: Progressing patients had sampling times that differed from those of sustained-remission patients. Once treatment began, public clonotypes, which were uncommon, contracted or stayed stable.

Concerning this clone itself: Antigen: not known.

TCRdb's table, derived via immunoSEQ multiplex PCR, lists solely in-frame clones and lacks some. Found here are about 63,000 clones, 45% to 65% of them singletons; the top ten hold 14% to 15%. CDR3 length: 14 residues. V was pared by 5 bases and J by 1 base, with 12 bases between. Germline loops: CDR1 SGHTA, CDR2 FQGNSA. For TCR beta libraries, around 1.8 micrograms of genomic DNA were obtained from cryopreserved PBMCs. The material sequenced was PBMCs, taken after 12 months of ibrutinib treatment. The chain uses TRBV7-2 and TRBJ2-7; tentatively, D is TRBD2 (6 bases). The sequence was collected from a human donor with chronic lymphocytic leukemia. The CDR3 is CASSQRGGSYEQYF. CDR3 coding DNA: TGTGCCAGCAGCCAAAGAGGAGGGTCCTACGAGCAGTACTTC.